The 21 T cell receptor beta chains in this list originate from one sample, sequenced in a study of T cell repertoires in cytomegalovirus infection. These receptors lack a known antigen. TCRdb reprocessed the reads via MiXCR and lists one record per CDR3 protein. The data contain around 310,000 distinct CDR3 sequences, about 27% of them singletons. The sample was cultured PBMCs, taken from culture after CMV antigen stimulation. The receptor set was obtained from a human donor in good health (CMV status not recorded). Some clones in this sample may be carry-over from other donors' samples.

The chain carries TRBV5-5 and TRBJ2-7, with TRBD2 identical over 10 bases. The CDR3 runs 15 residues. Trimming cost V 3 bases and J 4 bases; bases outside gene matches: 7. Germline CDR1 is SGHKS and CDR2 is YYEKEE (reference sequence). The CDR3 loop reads CASSSQLAGKYEQYF. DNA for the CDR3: TGTGCCAGCAGCTCACAACTAGCGGGAAAGTACGAGCAGTACTTC.

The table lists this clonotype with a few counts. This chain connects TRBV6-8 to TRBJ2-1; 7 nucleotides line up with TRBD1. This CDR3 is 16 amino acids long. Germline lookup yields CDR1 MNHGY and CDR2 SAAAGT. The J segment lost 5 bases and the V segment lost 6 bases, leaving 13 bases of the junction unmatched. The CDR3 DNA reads TGTGCCAGCAGCGTCAATGTCTACGGGACAGACAATGAGCAGTTCTTC. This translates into CASSVNVYGTDNEQFF.

CDR3 region: CAISGNRGAKNIQYF. The DNA of the CDR3 is TGTGCCATCAGTGGCAACAGGGGGGCCAAAAACATTCAGTACTTC. This chain links TRBV10-3 with TRBJ2-4; 8 bases match TRBD1. V shed 4 bases, J shed 1 base, and the junction held 3 bases outside the gene matches. The CDR3 runs 15 residues. Germline V CDR1 and CDR2: ENHRY, SYGVKD.

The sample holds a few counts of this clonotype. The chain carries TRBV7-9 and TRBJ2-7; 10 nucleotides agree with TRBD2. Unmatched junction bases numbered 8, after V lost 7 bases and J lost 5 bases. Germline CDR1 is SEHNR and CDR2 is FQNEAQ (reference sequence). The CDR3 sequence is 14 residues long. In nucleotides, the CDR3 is TGTGCCAGCAACATGGGCGGACTAGCGGACGAGCAGTACTTC. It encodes CASNMGGLADEQYF. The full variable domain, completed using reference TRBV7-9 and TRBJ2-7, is DTGVSQNPRHKITKRGQNVTFRCDPISEHNRLYWYRQTLGQGPEFLTYFQNEAQLEKSRLLSDRFSAERPKGSFSTLEIQRTEQGDSAMYLCASNMGGLADEQYFGPGTRLTVT.

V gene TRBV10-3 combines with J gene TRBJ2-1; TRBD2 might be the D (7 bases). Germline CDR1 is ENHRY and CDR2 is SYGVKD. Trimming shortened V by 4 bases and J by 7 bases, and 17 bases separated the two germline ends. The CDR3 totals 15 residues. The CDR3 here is CAISVGGGPENEQFF. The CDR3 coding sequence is TGTGCCATCAGTGTAGGGGGGGGGCCGGAAAATGAGCAGTTCTTC.

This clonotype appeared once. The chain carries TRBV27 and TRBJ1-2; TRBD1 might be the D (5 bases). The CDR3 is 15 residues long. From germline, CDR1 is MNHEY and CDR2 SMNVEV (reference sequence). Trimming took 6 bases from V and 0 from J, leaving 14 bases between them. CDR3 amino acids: CASRKPGLANYGYTF. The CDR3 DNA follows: TGTGCCAGCAGAAAGCCGGGGCTAGCTAACTATGGCTACACCTTC.

The CDR3 region is CASSGFTGISGANVLTF. The CDR3 nucleotides are TGTGCCAGCAGTGGATTCACAGGGATCTCTGGGGCCAACGTCCTGACTTTC. The J gene is TRBJ2-6, the V gene TRBV9, with a possible D match to TRBD1 (6 bases). Germline-derived CDR1 and CDR2 are SGDLS and YYNGEE. V lost 5 bases to trimming and J lost 0 bases, with 15 bases between them. The CDR3 has 17 amino acids.

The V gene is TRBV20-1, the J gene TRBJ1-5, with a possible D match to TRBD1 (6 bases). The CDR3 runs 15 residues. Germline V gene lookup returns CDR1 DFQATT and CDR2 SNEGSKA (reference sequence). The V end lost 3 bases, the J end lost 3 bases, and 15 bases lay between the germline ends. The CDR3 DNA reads TGCAGTGCTAGCCCCGGCAGGGGTGTCAATCAGCCCCAGCATTTT. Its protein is CSASPGRGVNQPQHF.

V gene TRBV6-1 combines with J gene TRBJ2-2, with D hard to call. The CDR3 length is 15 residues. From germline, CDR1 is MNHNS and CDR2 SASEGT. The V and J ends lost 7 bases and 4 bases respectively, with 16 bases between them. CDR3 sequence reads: CASTEWPTGTGELFF. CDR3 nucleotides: TGTGCCAGCACTGAGTGGCCGACGGGCACCGGGGAGCTGTTTTTT.

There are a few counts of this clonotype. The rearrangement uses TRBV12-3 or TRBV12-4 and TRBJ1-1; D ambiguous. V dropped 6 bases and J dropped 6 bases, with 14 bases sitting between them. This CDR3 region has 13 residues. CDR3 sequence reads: CASSPTPSPEAFF. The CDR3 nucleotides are TGTGCCAGCAGCCCGACCCCGTCCCCTGAAGCTTTCTTT.

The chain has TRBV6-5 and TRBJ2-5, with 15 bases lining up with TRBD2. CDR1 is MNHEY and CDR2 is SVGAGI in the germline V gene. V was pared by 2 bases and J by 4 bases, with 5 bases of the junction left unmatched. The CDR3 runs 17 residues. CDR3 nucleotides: TGTGCCAGCAGTTACCAGGGACTAGCGGGAGGTAGAGAGACCCAGTACTTC. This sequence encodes CASSYQGLAGGRETQYF.

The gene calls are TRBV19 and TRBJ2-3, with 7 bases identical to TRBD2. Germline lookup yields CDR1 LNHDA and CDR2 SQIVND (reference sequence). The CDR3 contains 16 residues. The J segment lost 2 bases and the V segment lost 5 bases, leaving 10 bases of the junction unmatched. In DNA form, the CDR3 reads TGTGCCAGTAGTCCGTGGGGGAGCGGGGCCACAGATACGCAGTATTTT. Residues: CASSPWGSGATDTQYF.

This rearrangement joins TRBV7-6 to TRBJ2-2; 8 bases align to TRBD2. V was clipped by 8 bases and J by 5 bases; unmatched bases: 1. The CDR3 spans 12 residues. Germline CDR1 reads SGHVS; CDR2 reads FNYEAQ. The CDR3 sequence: CASGGRTGELFF. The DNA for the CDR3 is TGTGCCAGCGGCGGGAGGACCGGGGAGCTGTTTTTT.

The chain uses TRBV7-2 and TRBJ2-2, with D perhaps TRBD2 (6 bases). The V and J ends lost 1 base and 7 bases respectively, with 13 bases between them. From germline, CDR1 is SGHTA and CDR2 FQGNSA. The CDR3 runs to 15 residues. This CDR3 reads CASSLGLAMGGELFF. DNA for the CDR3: TGTGCCAGCAGCTTAGGCCTAGCGATGGGCGGGGAGCTGTTTTTT.

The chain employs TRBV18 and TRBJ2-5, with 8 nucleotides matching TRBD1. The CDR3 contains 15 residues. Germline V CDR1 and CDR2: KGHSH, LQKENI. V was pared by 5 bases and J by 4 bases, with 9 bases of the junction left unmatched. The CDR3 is CASSTNAGTGETQYF. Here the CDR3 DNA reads TGTGCCAGCTCAACGAACGCCGGGACAGGAGAGACCCAGTACTTC.

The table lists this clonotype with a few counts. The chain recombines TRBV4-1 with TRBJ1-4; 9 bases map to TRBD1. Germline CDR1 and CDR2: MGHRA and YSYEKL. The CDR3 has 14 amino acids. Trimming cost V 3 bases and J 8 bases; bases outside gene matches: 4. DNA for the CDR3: TGCGCCAGCAGCCATGGGACAGGGAAAGAAAAACTGTTTTTT. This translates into CASSHGTGKEKLFF.

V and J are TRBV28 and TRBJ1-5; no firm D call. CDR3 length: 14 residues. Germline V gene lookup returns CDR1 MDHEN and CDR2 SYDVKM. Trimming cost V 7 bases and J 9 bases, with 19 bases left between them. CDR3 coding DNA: TGTGCCAGCACTTCGGACGGAAAAATAGCGCCCCAGCATTTT. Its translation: CASTSDGKIAPQHF. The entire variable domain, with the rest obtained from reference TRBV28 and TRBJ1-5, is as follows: DVKVTQSSRYLVKRTGEKVFLECVQDMDHENMFWYRQDPGLGLRLIYFSYDVKMKEKGDIPEGYSVSREKKERFSLILESASTNQTSMYLCASTSDGKIAPQHFGDGTRLSIL.

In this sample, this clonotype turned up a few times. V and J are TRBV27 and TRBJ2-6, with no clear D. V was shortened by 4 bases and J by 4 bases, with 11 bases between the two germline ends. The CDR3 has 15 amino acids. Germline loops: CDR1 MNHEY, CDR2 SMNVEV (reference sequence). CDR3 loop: CASSSWSSGANVLTF. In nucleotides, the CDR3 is TGTGCCAGCAGTTCCTGGAGTAGCGGGGCCAACGTCCTGACTTTC.

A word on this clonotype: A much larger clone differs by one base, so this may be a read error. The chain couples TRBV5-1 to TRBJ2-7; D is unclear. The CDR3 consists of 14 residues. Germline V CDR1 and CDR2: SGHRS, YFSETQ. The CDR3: CTSSPIDGYYEQYF. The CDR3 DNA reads TGCACCAGCAGCCCCATAGATGGATACTACGAGCAGTACTTC. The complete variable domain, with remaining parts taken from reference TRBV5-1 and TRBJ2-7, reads KAGVTQTPRYLIKTRGQQVTLSCSPISGHRSVSWYQQTPGQGLQFLFEYFSETQRNKGNFPGRFSGRQFSNSRSEMNVSTLELGDSALYLCTSSPIDGYYEQYFGPGTRLTVT.

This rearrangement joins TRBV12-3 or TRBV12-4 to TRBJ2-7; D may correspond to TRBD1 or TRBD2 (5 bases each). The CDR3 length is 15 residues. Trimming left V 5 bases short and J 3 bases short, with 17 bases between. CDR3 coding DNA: TGTGCCAGCAGTGCTCTGACGACTGGGGGCTACGAGCAGTACTTC. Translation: CASSALTTGGYEQYF.

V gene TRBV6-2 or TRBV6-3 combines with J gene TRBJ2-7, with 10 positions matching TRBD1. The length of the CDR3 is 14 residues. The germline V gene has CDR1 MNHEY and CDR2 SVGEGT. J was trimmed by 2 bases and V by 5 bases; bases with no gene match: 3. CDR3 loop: CASSGTGAAYEQYF. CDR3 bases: TGTGCCAGCAGTGGGACAGGGGCGGCCTACGAGCAGTACTTC.